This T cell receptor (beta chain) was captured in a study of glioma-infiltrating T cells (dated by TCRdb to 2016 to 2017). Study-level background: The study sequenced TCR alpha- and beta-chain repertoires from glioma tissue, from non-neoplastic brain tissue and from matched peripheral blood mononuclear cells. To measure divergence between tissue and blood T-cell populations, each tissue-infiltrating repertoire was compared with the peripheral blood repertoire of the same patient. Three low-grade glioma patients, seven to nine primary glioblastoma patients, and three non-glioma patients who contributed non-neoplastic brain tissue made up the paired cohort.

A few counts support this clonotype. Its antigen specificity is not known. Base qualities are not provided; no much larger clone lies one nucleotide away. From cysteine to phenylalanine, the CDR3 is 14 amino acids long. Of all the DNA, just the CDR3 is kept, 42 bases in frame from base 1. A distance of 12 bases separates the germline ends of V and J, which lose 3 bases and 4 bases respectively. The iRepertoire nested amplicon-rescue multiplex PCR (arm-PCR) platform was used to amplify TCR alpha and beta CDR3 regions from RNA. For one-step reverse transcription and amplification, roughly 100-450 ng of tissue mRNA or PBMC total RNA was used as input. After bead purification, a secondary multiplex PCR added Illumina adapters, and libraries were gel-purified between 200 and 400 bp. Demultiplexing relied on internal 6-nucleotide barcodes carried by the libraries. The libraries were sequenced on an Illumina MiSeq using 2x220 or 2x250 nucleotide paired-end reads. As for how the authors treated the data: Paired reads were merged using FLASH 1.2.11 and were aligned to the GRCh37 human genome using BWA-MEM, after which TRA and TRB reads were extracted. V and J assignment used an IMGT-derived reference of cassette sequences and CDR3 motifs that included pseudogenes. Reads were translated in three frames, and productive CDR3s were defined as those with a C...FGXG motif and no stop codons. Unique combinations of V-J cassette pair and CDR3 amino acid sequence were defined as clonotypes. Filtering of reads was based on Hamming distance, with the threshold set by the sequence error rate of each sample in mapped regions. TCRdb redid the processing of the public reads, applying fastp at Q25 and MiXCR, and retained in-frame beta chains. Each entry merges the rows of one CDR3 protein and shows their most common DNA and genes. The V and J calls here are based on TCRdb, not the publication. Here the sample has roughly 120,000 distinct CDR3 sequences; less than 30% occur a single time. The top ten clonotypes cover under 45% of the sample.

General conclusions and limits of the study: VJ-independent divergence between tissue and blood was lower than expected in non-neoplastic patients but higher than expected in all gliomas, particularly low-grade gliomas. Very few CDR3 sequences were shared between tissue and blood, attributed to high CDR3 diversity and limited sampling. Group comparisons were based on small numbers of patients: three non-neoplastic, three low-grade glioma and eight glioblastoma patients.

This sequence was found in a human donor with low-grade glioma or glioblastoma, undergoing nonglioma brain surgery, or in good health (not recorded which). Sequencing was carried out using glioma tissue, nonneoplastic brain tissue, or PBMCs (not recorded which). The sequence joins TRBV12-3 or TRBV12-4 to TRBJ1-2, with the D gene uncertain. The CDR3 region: CASSFGPRGYGYTF. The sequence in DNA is TGTGCCAGCAGTTTTGGGCCCCGGGGCTATGGCTACACCTTC.